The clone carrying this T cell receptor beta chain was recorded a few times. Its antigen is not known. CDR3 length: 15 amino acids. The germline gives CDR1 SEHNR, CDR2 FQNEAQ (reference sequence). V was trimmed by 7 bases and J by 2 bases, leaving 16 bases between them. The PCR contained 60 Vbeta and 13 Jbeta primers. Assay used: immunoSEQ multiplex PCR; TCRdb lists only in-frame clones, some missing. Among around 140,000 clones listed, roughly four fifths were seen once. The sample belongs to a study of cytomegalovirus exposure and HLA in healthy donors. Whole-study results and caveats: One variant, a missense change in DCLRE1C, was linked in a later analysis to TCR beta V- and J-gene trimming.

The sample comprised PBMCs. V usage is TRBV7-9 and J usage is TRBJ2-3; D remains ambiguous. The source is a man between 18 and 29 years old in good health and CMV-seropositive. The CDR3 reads CASIPSLTHTDTQYF. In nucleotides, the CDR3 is TGTGCCAGCATCCCATCACTGACTCACACAGATACGCAGTATTTT. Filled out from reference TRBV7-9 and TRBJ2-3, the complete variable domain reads DTGVSQNPRHKITKRGQNVTFRCDPISEHNRLYWYRQTLGQGPEFLTYFQNEAQLEKSRLLSDRFSAERPKGSFSTLEIQRTEQGDSAMYLCASIPSLTHTDTQYFGPGTRLTVL.